The 9 T cell receptor beta chains in this list originate from one sample, sequenced in a study of chemoradiotherapy in HPV16-positive cancers. This table comes from immunoSEQ multiplex PCR, and its TCRdb copy is limited to in-frame clones, with some not included. The data hold approximately 30,000 clones, with around 88% observed a single time. Sample: blood, taken from a patient who underwent chemoradiotherapy. The receptors shown here come from a human donor with HPV-associated anogenital cancer.

The rearrangement uses TRBV7-9 and TRBJ2-7; D uncertain. The germline V gene encodes CDR1 SEHNR and CDR2 FQNEAQ (reference sequence). Deletions cut 4 bases from V and 3 bases from J, with 19 bases between. The CDR3 covers 16 residues. CDR3 sequence: CASSSSSTKDYYEQYF. For the CDR3, the DNA is TGTGCCAGCAGCTCCTCTTCTACTAAGGATTACTACGAGCAGTACTTC.

V and J are TRBV14 and TRBJ2-1, with D uncertain. The CDR3 covers 14 residues. Germline values: CDR1 SGHDN, CDR2 FVKESK. Trimming shortened V by 1 base and J by 4 bases, and 8 bases separated the two germline ends. The CDR3: CASSQGAGYNEQFF. CDR3 bases: TGTGCCAGCAGCCAAGGGGCTGGGTACAATGAGCAGTTCTTC. Filled out from reference TRBV14 and TRBJ2-1, the complete variable domain reads EAGVTQFPSHSVIEKGQTVTLRCDPISGHDNLYWYRRVMGKEIKFLLHFVKESKQDESGMPNNRFLAERTGGTYSTLKVQPAELEDSGVYFCASSQGAGYNEQFFGPGTRLTVL.

This clone came up a few times. J is TRBJ2-2 and V is TRBV5-1; 9 positions agree with TRBD1. This CDR3 is 14 amino acids long. Trimming cost V 9 bases and J 2 bases; bases outside gene matches: 5. Germline-derived CDR1 and CDR2 are SGHRS and YFSETQ. In nucleotides, the CDR3 is TGCGCCACCTCGGACAGGGGAAACACCGGGGAGCTGTTTTTT. It yields the protein CATSDRGNTGELFF.

The genes are TRBV9 and TRBJ1-1, with a possible D match to TRBD1 (6 bases). The V end lost 3 bases, the J end lost 3 bases, and 15 bases lay between the germline ends. The germline V gene has CDR1 SGDLS and CDR2 YYNGEE. This CDR3 region has 15 residues. CDR3 sequence: CASSAGGGGYTEAFF. CDR3 DNA: TGTGCCAGCAGCGCCGGGGGCGGTGGGTACACTGAAGCTTTCTTT.

The J gene is TRBJ2-3, the V gene TRBV5-1; 10 positions match TRBD2. The CDR3 length is 15 residues. J gave up 0 bases and V 4 bases, and 2 bases lay outside the gene matches. Germline-derived CDR1 and CDR2 are SGHRS and YFSETQ. As DNA, the CDR3 is TGCGCCAGCAGCGCACTAGCGGGAAGCACAGATACGCAGTATTTT. It encodes CASSALAGSTDTQYF.

The rearrangement uses TRBV10-1 and TRBJ2-7; D is ambiguous. CDR1 and CDR2 (germline): WNHNN, SYGVQD (reference sequence). The CDR3 is 13 amino acids. V shed 5 bases and J shed 0 bases, with 8 bases lying between them. Here the CDR3 reads CASSLPSSYEQYF. CDR3 sequence (DNA): TGCGCCAGCAGTCTCCCTAGCTCCTACGAGCAGTACTTC.

J is TRBJ2-3 and V is TRBV28, with 7 positions matching TRBD1. V trimming: 1 base; J trimming: 4 bases; junction bases outside the gene matches: 8. The CDR3 is 16 residues long. Germline V gene data show CDR1 as MDHEN and CDR2 as SYDVKM. The CDR3, as DNA: TGTGCCAGCAGTTTATCAGCGAGGCAGGGGGCAGATACGCAGTATTTT. Translating gives CASSLSARQGADTQYF.

V usage is TRBV11-2 and J usage is TRBJ1-6, with 7 bases lining up with TRBD1. Germline CDR1 is SGHAT and CDR2 is FQNNGV. The junction had 3 bases not matched to a gene; V was cut back by 1 base and J by 6 bases. The CDR3 runs to 15 residues. The CDR3 loop is CASSLGWDSNSPLHF. The CDR3 coding sequence is TGTGCCAGCAGCTTAGGTTGGGACAGTAATTCACCCCTCCACTTT.

The chain is built from TRBV5-1 and TRBJ2-3; the match to TRBD2 covers 15 bases. This CDR3 is built from 16 residues. Trimming cost V 6 bases and J 2 bases; bases outside gene matches: 4. Germline assignment: CDR1 SGHRS and CDR2 YFSETQ. CDR3 loop: CASKGLAGGLTDTQYF. In DNA, the CDR3 is TGCGCCAGCAAAGGACTAGCGGGGGGGCTCACAGATACGCAGTATTTT.